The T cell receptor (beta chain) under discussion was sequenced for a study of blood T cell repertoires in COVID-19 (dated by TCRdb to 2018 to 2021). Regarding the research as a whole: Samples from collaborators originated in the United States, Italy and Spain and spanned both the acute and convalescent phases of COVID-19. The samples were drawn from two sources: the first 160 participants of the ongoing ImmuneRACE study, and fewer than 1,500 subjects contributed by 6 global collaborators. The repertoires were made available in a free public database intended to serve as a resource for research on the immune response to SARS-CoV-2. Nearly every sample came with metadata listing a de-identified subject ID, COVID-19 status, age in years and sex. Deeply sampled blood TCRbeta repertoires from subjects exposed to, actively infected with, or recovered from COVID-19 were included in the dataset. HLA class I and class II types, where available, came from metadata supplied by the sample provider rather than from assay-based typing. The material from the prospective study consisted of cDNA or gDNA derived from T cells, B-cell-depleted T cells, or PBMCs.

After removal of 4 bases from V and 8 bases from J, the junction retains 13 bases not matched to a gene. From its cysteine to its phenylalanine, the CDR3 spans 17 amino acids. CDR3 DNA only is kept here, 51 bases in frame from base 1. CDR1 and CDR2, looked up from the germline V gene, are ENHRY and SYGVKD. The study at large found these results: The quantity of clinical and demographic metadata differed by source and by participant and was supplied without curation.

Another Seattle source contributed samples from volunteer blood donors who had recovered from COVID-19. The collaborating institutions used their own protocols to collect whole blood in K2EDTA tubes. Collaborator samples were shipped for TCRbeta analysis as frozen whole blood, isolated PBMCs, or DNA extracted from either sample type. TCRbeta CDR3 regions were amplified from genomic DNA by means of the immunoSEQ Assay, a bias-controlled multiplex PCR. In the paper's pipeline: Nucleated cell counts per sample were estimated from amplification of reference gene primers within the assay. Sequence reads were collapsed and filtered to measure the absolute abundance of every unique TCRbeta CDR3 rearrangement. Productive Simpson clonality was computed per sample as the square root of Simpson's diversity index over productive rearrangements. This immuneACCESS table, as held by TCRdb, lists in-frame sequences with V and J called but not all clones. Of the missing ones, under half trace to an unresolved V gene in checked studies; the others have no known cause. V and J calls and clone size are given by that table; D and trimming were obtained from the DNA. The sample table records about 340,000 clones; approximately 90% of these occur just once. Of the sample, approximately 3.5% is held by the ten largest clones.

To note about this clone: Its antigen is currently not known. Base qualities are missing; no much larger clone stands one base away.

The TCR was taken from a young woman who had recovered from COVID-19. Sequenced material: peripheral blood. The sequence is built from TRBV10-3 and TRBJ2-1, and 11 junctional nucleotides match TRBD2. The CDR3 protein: CAISGRSTSGSLDEQFF. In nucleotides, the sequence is TGTGCCATCAGTGGGAGATCAACTAGCGGGAGCTTGGATGAGCAGTTCTTC.